This T cell receptor (beta chain) was obtained from a study of cytomegalovirus exposure and HLA in healthy donors. PCR was performed using 60 Vbeta and 13 Jbeta primers. The table came from immunoSEQ multiplex PCR; TCRdb's copy has only in-frame clones and leaves some out. The listing records around 140,000 clones. Germline-derived CDR1 and CDR2 are SGDLS and YYNGEE. The length of the CDR3 is 14 residues. The material sequenced was PBMCs. This clonotype originated in a young man in good health and CMV-seronegative. The chain recombines TRBV9 with TRBJ2-5; 7 nucleotides line up with TRBD1. The end of the DNA fits TRBJ2-7 better, so the J call may be wrong. CDR3 sequence: CASSVGQGTYEQYF. The DNA of the CDR3 is TGTGCCAGCAGCGTAGGACAGGGTACCTACGAGCAGTACTTC.